These 27 T cell receptor beta chains were all obtained from the same sample, sequenced in a study of T cell repertoires in cytomegalovirus infection. MiXCR was run by TCRdb on the reads, yielding one entry per CDR3 protein. Among nearly 650,000 distinct CDR3 sequences listed, 24% were seen once. The sample was CD8+ T cells from PBMCs. The receptors shown here come from a human donor in good health (CMV status not recorded). Some clones in this sample may be carry-over from other donors' samples.

V and J are TRBV25-1 and TRBJ1-2; 7 positions agree with TRBD1. J lost 3 bases, V lost 8 bases, and 12 bases had no gene match. Germline-derived CDR1 and CDR2 are MGHDK and SYGVNS. This CDR3 spans 15 amino acids. CDR3 DNA sequence: TGTGCCAGCGCGTGGAGACAGGGAAAGGACTATGGCTACACCTTC. It specifies CASAWRQGKDYGYTF.

The V gene is TRBV29-1, the J gene TRBJ1-1, with D possibly TRBD1 on 5 matching bases. Germline V gene data show CDR1 as SQVTM and CDR2 as ANQGSEA. Trimming pared 0 bases from V and 0 bases from J, leaving 11 bases between. CDR3 length: 15 residues. The DNA of the CDR3 is TGCAGCGTTGAAGAAAGGGGCACAGTGAACACTGAAGCTTTCTTT. This codes for CSVEERGTVNTEAFF.

In its sample, this clonotype was seen many times. The chain couples TRBV28 to TRBJ2-5, with 12 bases identical to TRBD1. The junction had 6 bases not matched to a gene; V was cut back by 6 bases and J by 4 bases. The CDR3 consists of 15 residues. Per germline, CDR1 MDHEN and CDR2 SYDVKM. CDR3 amino acids: CASSQGQGARETQYF. As DNA, the CDR3 is TGTGCCAGCAGCCAGGGACAGGGGGCGCGAGAGACCCAGTACTTC.

V is TRBV6-1 and J is TRBJ2-7, with D maybe TRBD1 (6 bases). Per the germline V gene, CDR1 is MNHNS and CDR2 is SASEGT. The CDR3 extends over 16 amino acids. Between the trimmed V and J ends, which lost 5 bases and 4 bases, there was a span of 21 bases. The CDR3 DNA sequence: TGTGCCAGCAGTCACCGGGACAATGGATTCCCATACGAGCAGTACTTC. It codes for CASSHRDNGFPYEQYF.

This clonotype has ten or more counts. The rearrangement uses TRBV7-8 and TRBJ2-5, with D maybe TRBD1 (5 bases). This CDR3 has 15 amino acids. The V end was cut by 1 base, the J end by 4 bases, with 13 bases between. Per the germline V gene, CDR1 is SGHVS and CDR2 is FQNEAQ. The CDR3 spells CASSLESPGIETQYF. The CDR3 nucleotides read TGTGCCAGCAGCTTAGAATCCCCAGGGATAGAGACCCAGTACTTC.

In DNA, the CDR3 is TGCGCCAGCAGCTCCGTCGGGACACCGGAGGGAACTAACTATGGCTACACCTTC. Protein sequence: CASSSVGTPEGTNYGYTF. The V and J genes are TRBV5-1 and TRBJ1-2; possibly TRBD1 for D (6 bases). The CDR3 spans 18 residues. Deletions cut 3 bases from V and 0 bases from J, with 21 bases between. Germline assignment: CDR1 SGHRS and CDR2 YFSETQ.

V is TRBV9 and J is TRBJ1-1; unclear D gene. This CDR3 comprises 10 residues. V was cut by 4 bases and J by 8 bases, with 6 bases left in between. Looked up from germline, CDR1 is SGDLS and CDR2 is YYNGEE. The CDR3 reads CASSPFEAFF. CDR3 bases: TGTGCCAGCAGCCCCTTCGAAGCTTTCTTT.

This clonotype was detected a few times. The chain employs TRBV28 and TRBJ2-7, with unresolved D. Germline CDR1 is MDHEN and CDR2 is SYDVKM. V was clipped by 5 bases and J by 4 bases, with 15 bases between them. The CDR3 totals 14 residues. The CDR3: CASSTPLGRYEQYV. The CDR3 bases are TGTGCCAGCAGTACGCCCCTAGGACGTTACGAGCAGTACGTC.

This clonotype has only a few counts. The rearrangement links TRBV10-3 to TRBJ2-5; no clear D gene. The V and J ends lost 3 bases and 3 bases respectively, with 8 bases between them. CDR3 length: 13 residues. Germline CDR1 reads ENHRY; CDR2 reads SYGVKD. CDR3 coding DNA: TGTGCCATCAGTGAATCGGCAGAAGAGACCCAGTACTTC. Amino acid sequence: CAISESAEETQYF.

This clonotype was recorded many times. The chain has TRBV12-3 or TRBV12-4 and TRBJ2-2, with a tentative D call TRBD1 (6 bases). The CDR3 extends over 14 amino acids. The V end lost 4 bases, the J end lost 3 bases, and 9 bases lay between the germline ends. CDR3 region: CASSSGTHTGELFF. The CDR3 nucleotides read TGTGCCAGCAGTTCCGGGACACACACCGGGGAGCTGTTTTTT.

In nucleotides, the CDR3 is TGTGCCAGCAGCCCAGGGGTCCAGGGCCAAGAGACCCAGTACTTC. Translating gives CASSPGVQGQETQYF. The chain uses TRBV7-9 and TRBJ2-5; D might be TRBD1 (6 bases). V gave up 5 bases and J gave up 1 base, with 14 bases separating them. Germline V gene lookup returns CDR1 SEHNR and CDR2 FQNEAQ (reference sequence). The length of the CDR3 is 15 residues.

This clonotype was observed at least ten times. The chain recombines TRBV7-9 with TRBJ1-1, with D uncertain. Germline CDR1 and CDR2: SEHNR and FQNEAQ (reference sequence). CDR3 length: 13 amino acids. V was pared by 2 bases and J by 6 bases, with 10 bases between. This chain's CDR3 is CASSLKSRPEAFF. The CDR3 nucleotides are TGTGCCAGCAGCTTAAAGTCACGTCCTGAAGCTTTCTTT.

The rearrangement joins TRBV29-1 to TRBJ1-2; D is ambiguous. V lost 3 bases and J lost 5, with 13 bases in between. The CDR3 covers 13 residues. Germline V gene sequence: CDR1 SQVTM, CDR2 ANQGSEA. The DNA for the CDR3 is TGCAGCGTTGACGGGGAGGGAGGTTATGGCTACACCTTC. Its protein is CSVDGEGGYGYTF.

The chain employs TRBV20-1 and TRBJ1-1; a possible D gene is TRBD1 (5 bases). The V end lost 2 bases, the J end lost 6 bases, and 22 bases lay between the germline ends. CDR1 is DFQATT and CDR2 is SNEGSKA in the germline V gene (reference sequence). CDR3 length: 16 amino acids. CDR3 residues: CSARLGGIPIKPEAFF. CDR3 nucleotides: TGCAGTGCTAGATTGGGGGGGATCCCGATCAAGCCTGAAGCTTTCTTT.

V is TRBV20-1 and J is TRBJ2-3; no clear D gene. The V gene lost 5 bases and the J gene lost 0 bases, with 18 bases spanning the gap. Germline-derived CDR1 and CDR2 are DFQATT and SNEGSKA (reference sequence). The CDR3 is made up of 16 amino acids. This chain's CDR3 is CSASKPLVWSTDTQYF. The CDR3 coding sequence is TGCAGTGCTTCCAAACCTCTCGTCTGGAGCACAGATACGCAGTATTTT.

A few counts support this clonotype. This chain joins TRBV18 and TRBJ2-7; D gene ambiguous. Looked up from germline, CDR1 is KGHSH and CDR2 is LQKENI. This CDR3 spans 13 amino acids. With 2 bases removed from V and 3 bases from J, the gap between germline ends came to 8 bases. CDR3 protein: CASSPSTVYEQYF. The CDR3 region has the DNA TGTGCCAGCTCACCAAGTACCGTCTACGAGCAGTACTTC. Filled out from reference TRBV18 and TRBJ2-7, the complete variable domain reads NAGVMQNPRHLVRRRGQEARLRCSPMKGHSHVYWYRQLPEEGLKFMVYLQKENIIDESGMPKERFSAEFPKEGPSILRIQQVVRGDSAAYFCASSPSTVYEQYFGPGTRLTVT.

The V gene is TRBV5-1, the J gene TRBJ1-1, with D perhaps matching TRBD1 (6 bases). The ends were cut back, 2 bases at V and 3 bases at J, with 11 bases in the middle. This CDR3 has 14 amino acids. The germline CDR1 and CDR2 sequences are SGHRS and YFSETQ. CDR3 DNA sequence: TGCGCCAGCAGCTTCGCTAAGGGGGACACTGAAGCTTTCTTT. Residues: CASSFAKGDTEAFF.

The chain combines TRBV28 with TRBJ2-1; the D is unclear. The CDR3 runs 17 residues. Germline CDR1 MDHEN, CDR2 SYDVKM. V dropped 5 bases and J dropped 5 bases, with 22 bases sitting between them. The CDR3 DNA sequence: TGTGCCAGCAGTCCTTGGAGCAACCAGATCGGTAACAATGAGCAGTTCTTC. This translates into CASSPWSNQIGNNEQFF.

This chain uses TRBV6-2 or TRBV6-3 with TRBJ1-2; TRBD1 is a possible D gene (6 bases). The CDR3 consists of 17 residues. The V gene lost 0 bases and the J gene lost 1 base, with 15 bases spanning the gap. CDR1 is MNHEY and CDR2 is SVGEGT in the germline V gene. CDR3 region: CASSYSRTAYNNYGYTF. In DNA, the CDR3 is TGTGCCAGCAGTTACTCGCGGACAGCTTACAATAACTATGGCTACACCTTC.

This clonotype was seen repeatedly, ten times or more. The gene calls are TRBV23-1 and TRBJ1-6; D is ambiguous. TRBV23-1 falls under the ORF class, with uncertain function. V lost 3 bases and J lost 10, with 16 bases in between. The CDR3 totals 15 residues. CDR3 sequence reads: CASSHPSVGWSPLHF. In DNA, the CDR3 is TGCGCCAGCAGTCACCCTTCCGTCGGCTGGTCACCCCTCCACTTT.

At least ten counts were recorded for this clonotype. The chain recombines TRBV12-3 or TRBV12-4 with TRBJ1-1; TRBD1 agrees at 8 bases. The CDR3 consists of 14 residues. The trim removed 5 bases at V and 5 bases at J, leaving 7 bases unmatched. The CDR3 DNA reads TGTGCCAGCAGTCCCACAGGGGGGGGTACTGAAGCTTTCTTT. Translating gives CASSPTGGGTEAFF.

This clonotype was seen more than once but under ten times. The chain has TRBV7-9 and TRBJ2-1; no clear D gene. Trimming took 1 base from V and 10 from J, leaving 11 bases between them. Per the germline V gene, CDR1 is SEHNR and CDR2 is FQNEAQ (reference sequence). The CDR3 totals 13 residues. As DNA, the CDR3 is TGTGCCAGCAGCTTAGAATCCGCCGAGGAGCAGTTCTTC. Translated: CASSLESAEEQFF.

J is TRBJ2-2 and V is TRBV6-5; D perhaps matches TRBD1 (6 bases). The CDR3 has 15 residues. CDR1 is MNHEY and CDR2 is SVGAGI in the germline V gene. V dropped 5 bases and J dropped 1 base, with 11 bases sitting between them. Written as DNA, the CDR3 is TGTGCCAGCAGTCGCCAGGGGAGGAACACCGGGGAGCTGTTTTTT. It codes for CASSRQGRNTGELFF.

This clonotype showed up many times. The gene calls are TRBV7-8 and TRBJ2-1; 8 bases line up with TRBD1. The germline V gene encodes CDR1 SGHVS and CDR2 FQNEAQ. V shed 2 bases and J 7 bases; nucleotides not matched to a gene: 4. CDR3 length: 14 amino acids. CDR3 coding DNA: TGTGCCAGCAGCTTAAGGACAGGGCTGAATGAGCAGTTCTTC. Protein sequence: CASSLRTGLNEQFF.

This clonotype was counted ten times or more. This sequence joins TRBV10-3 and TRBJ1-2, with 8 positions matching TRBD1. V shed 7 bases and J 7 bases; nucleotides not matched to a gene: 8. CDR1 ENHRY and CDR2 SYGVKD come from the germline V gene. The CDR3 is made up of 13 amino acids. CDR3 bases: TGTGCCATCACCGACACAGGGGGAGGTGGCTACACCTTC. Amino acid sequence: CAITDTGGGGYTF.

The chain couples TRBV7-9 to TRBJ1-2; 8 positions agree with TRBD1. The CDR3 spans 15 residues. Losses at the gene ends were 1 base for V and 8 bases for J; bases not matched to a gene: 9. Per the germline V gene, CDR1 is SEHNR and CDR2 is FQNEAQ (reference sequence). The CDR3 spells CASSLGSGQGGGYTF. The CDR3 coding sequence is TGTGCCAGCAGCTTAGGAAGTGGACAGGGAGGCGGCTACACCTTC.

This clonotype was seen more than once but under ten times. This chain connects TRBV25-1 to TRBJ2-5; 11 bases map to TRBD2. V shed 3 bases, J shed 4 bases, and the junction held 4 bases outside the gene matches. Germline loops: CDR1 MGHDK, CDR2 SYGVNS. The CDR3 length is 15 residues. CDR3 sequence: CASSDRLAGPETQYF. The CDR3 coding sequence is TGTGCCAGCAGTGATCGACTAGCGGGGCCAGAGACCCAGTACTTC.